The 18 T cell receptor beta chains below come from one sample, sequenced in a study of OX40 agonist ivuxolimab in advanced cancers. Some clones are missing from TCRdb's copy, which holds only in-frame ones; the method was immunoSEQ multiplex PCR. The sample gives 55,000 to 70,000 clones, around 86% of which show up once; roughly 3% is in the top ten. Sample: CD4+ or CD8+ T cells sorted from blood, taken in a trial of the OX40 agonist ivuxolimab. All receptors come from an adult with an advanced solid tumor such as melanoma, head and neck, liver or kidney cancer.

The genes are TRBV6-5 and TRBJ2-7, with D tentatively TRBD1 or TRBD2 (5 bases each). The V gene's germline CDR1 is MNHEY and CDR2 SVGAGI. Trimming pared 2 bases from V and 5 bases from J, leaving 16 bases between. The CDR3 totals 15 residues. DNA of the CDR3: TGTGCCAGCAGTTACCTCCCGTGGGGGATAGACGAGCAGTACTTC. Protein: CASSYLPWGIDEQYF.

This CDR3 reads CASSSRGNPGAGTQYF. For the CDR3, the DNA is TGCGCCAGCAGCTCGAGGGGGAACCCTGGCGCAGGGACCCAGTACTTC. V and J are TRBV5-1 and TRBJ2-5; D is perhaps TRBD1 (6 bases). The germline V gene encodes CDR1 SGHRS and CDR2 YFSETQ. This CDR3 is 16 amino acids long. Trimming took off 3 bases at V and 7 bases at J, with 22 bases between the two ends.

This chain uses TRBV28 with TRBJ2-5; maybe TRBD2 (5 bases). V lost 3 bases to trimming and J lost 1 base, with 9 bases between them. Germline loops: CDR1 MDHEN, CDR2 SYDVKM. This CDR3 has 14 residues. Here the CDR3 reads CASSLEVSQETQYF. The CDR3 DNA is TGTGCCAGCAGTTTGGAGGTGTCCCAAGAGACCCAGTACTTC.

The V gene is TRBV11-3, the J gene TRBJ2-3, with D possibly matching TRBD2 (5 bases). The CDR3 contains 16 residues. Deletions cut 0 bases from V and 4 bases from J, with 14 bases between. Germline V gene lookup returns CDR1 SGHNT and CDR2 YENEEA. CDR3 DNA sequence: TGTGCCAGCAGCTTAGAGGCCGGGATAGGCGCAGATACGCAGTATTTT. This encodes CASSLEAGIGADTQYF.

J is TRBJ2-5 and V is TRBV5-4; 7 nucleotides align to TRBD1. This CDR3 has 14 amino acids. Per germline, CDR1 SGHNT and CDR2 YYREEE (reference sequence). The V and J ends lost 9 bases and 3 bases, in that order; junction bases with no gene match: 11. This CDR3 reads CATRGQVSKETQYF. The CDR3 DNA reads as TGTGCCACCAGAGGACAGGTCTCTAAAGAGACCCAGTACTTC.

The rearrangement links TRBV5-1 to TRBJ2-3; D is ambiguous. The CDR3 spans 15 residues. Deletions cut 0 bases from V and 2 bases from J, with 10 bases between. The germline V gene has CDR1 SGHRS and CDR2 YFSETQ. CDR3 region: CASSLGASATDTQYF. CDR3 DNA sequence: TGCGCCAGCAGCTTGGGGGCCTCCGCCACAGATACGCAGTATTTT.

The chain recombines TRBV15 with TRBJ2-7; D might be TRBD1 (6 bases). V gave up 0 bases and J gave up 0 bases, with 18 bases separating them. The germline gives CDR1 LNHNV, CDR2 YYDKDF (reference sequence). The CDR3 is made up of 18 amino acids. The CDR3 sequence is CATSRDWKGVRGSYEQYF. The CDR3 nucleotides read TGTGCCACCAGCAGAGATTGGAAGGGGGTAAGAGGCTCCTACGAGCAGTACTTC.

The chain links TRBV11-2 to TRBJ2-3, with TRBD2 matching over 11 bases. Germline CDR1 and CDR2: SGHAT and FQNNGV. V lost 0 bases, J lost 4 bases, and 9 bases stayed unmatched. This CDR3 has 18 residues. The CDR3 DNA is TGTGCCAGCAGCTTAGATCCCTTTAGCGGGGGGGCCGCAGATACGCAGTATTTT. Protein product: CASSLDPFSGGAADTQYF.

In its sample, this clone was seen a few times. V and J are TRBV7-2 and TRBJ1-6; tentatively, D is TRBD1 (5 bases). The V end lost 5 bases, the J end lost 7 bases, and 12 bases lay between the germline ends. This CDR3 spans 14 amino acids. The germline gives CDR1 SGHTA, CDR2 FQGNSA. The CDR3 here is CASSQGRQNSPLHF. DNA for the CDR3: TGTGCCAGCAGCCAGGGACGGCAGAATTCACCCCTCCACTTT.

V and J are TRBV9 and TRBJ1-2, with D perhaps matching TRBD1 (6 bases). The CDR3 has 12 residues. The ends were cut back, 4 bases at V and 7 bases at J, with 11 bases in the middle. Germline V gene data show CDR1 as SGDLS and CDR2 as YYNGEE. The CDR3 coding sequence is TGTGCCAGCAGCCTTACAGGGACTGGCTACACCTTC. This encodes CASSLTGTGYTF.

The chain employs TRBV9 and TRBJ1-2, with D maybe TRBD1 (6 bases). CDR1 and CDR2 from the germline V gene are SGDLS and YYNGEE. Trimming took 3 bases from V and 0 from J, leaving 9 bases between them. The CDR3 has 14 amino acids. The CDR3 bases are TGTGCCAGCAGCGCCACAGGGACTAACTATGGCTACACCTTC. Translated: CASSATGTNYGYTF.

This chain joins TRBV9 and TRBJ2-3; D not certain. The germline gives CDR1 SGDLS, CDR2 YYNGEE. This CDR3 comprises 12 residues. The V and J ends lost 7 bases and 1 base respectively, with 7 bases between them. The CDR3 loop is CASSPGTDTQYF. DNA of the CDR3: TGTGCCAGCTCCCCCGGCACAGATACGCAGTATTTT.

The CDR3 region is CASTHGGGNTGELFF. The CDR3 bases are TGTGCCAGCACCCACGGGGGAGGGAACACCGGGGAGCTGTTTTTT. The chain couples TRBV6-6 to TRBJ2-2; possible D gene TRBD2, 6 bases. CDR3 length equals 15 residues. V lost 7 bases and J lost 1, with 13 bases in between. Germline V gene data show CDR1 as MNHNY and CDR2 as SVGAGI (reference sequence).

This sequence joins TRBV30 and TRBJ1-4; D unclear. The length of the CDR3 is 16 residues. V was shortened by 2 bases and J by 7 bases, with 20 bases between the two germline ends. Germline CDR1 is GTSNPN and CDR2 is SVGIG (reference sequence). The CDR3 here is CAWSYLGRPSVEKLFF. CDR3 sequence (DNA): TGTGCCTGGAGTTACCTGGGTAGGCCCTCGGTTGAAAAACTGTTTTTT.

V gene TRBV9 combines with J gene TRBJ2-5; 14 bases match TRBD2. Germline CDR1 SGDLS, CDR2 YYNGEE. The CDR3 length is 16 residues. The V segment lost 0 bases and the J segment 2 bases; nucleotides outside the gene matches: 0. Here the CDR3 DNA reads TGTGCCAGCAGCGTAGGGACTAGCGGGGGGCAAGAGACCCAGTACTTC. Residues: CASSVGTSGGQETQYF.

The chain couples TRBV5-1 to TRBJ2-5; the match to TRBD1 covers 11 bases. Germline CDR1 SGHRS, CDR2 YFSETQ. The CDR3 has 14 amino acids. The V gene end was trimmed by 7 bases and the J gene end by 1 base; junction bases not matched to a gene: 3. The CDR3 bases are TGCGCCAGCGGGACAGGGGGTATCCAAGAGACCCAGTACTTC. Residues: CASGTGGIQETQYF.

Details on this clone: One end of the junction varies from germline; a read error may be responsible. This rearrangement joins TRBV10-3 to TRBJ1-6; D ambiguous. The CDR3 is made up of 16 amino acids. The germline CDR1 and CDR2 sequences are ENHRY and SYGVKD. The DNA of the CDR3 is TGTGCCAGCAGTTACTCCCCCGTCGAAGTTAATTCACCCCTCCACTTT. It encodes CASSYSPVEVNSPLHF.

This rearrangement joins TRBV18 to TRBJ1-1; maybe TRBD1 (6 bases). CDR1 is KGHSH, CDR2 LQKENI, per germline. The CDR3 consists of 18 residues. Trimming took 3 bases from V and 1 from J, leaving 21 bases between them. The CDR3 spells CASSPRFSRRTANTEAFF. DNA of the CDR3: TGTGCCAGCTCACCCCGGTTCTCCCGCCGGACAGCGAACACTGAAGCTTTCTTT. The variable domain in full, with the rest retrieved from reference TRBV18 and TRBJ1-1, is NAGVMQNPRHLVRRRGQEARLRCSPMKGHSHVYWYRQLPEEGLKFMVYLQKENIIDESGMPKERFSAEFPKEGPSILRIQQVVRGDSAAYFCASSPRFSRRTANTEAFFGQGTRLTVV.